This T cell receptor beta chain is from a study of cytomegalovirus exposure and HLA in healthy donors. Amplification used 60 Vbeta primers and 13 Jbeta primers. Data came from immunoSEQ multiplex PCR; TCRdb stores just in-frame clones and leaves some out. The sample includes around 40,000 clones, about 90% of them seen just once. Germline V lookup: CDR1 SGHAT, CDR2 FQNNGV. This CDR3 spans 15 amino acids. The germline V and J ends were trimmed by 1 base and 6 bases, with 12 bases remaining between them. This receptor was obtained from a woman aged 40 to 50 in good health and CMV-seropositive. V and J are TRBV11-2 and TRBJ2-2, with a weak D call TRBD1 (7 bases). Sequencing used PBMCs. The CDR3 DNA reads as TGTGCCAGCAGCTTAGGTCAGGGGGACTCCGGGGAGCTGTTTTTT. As protein: CASSLGQGDSGELFF.